Sequencing of this T cell receptor beta chain was carried out in a study of cytomegalovirus exposure and HLA in healthy donors. Findings and limits, study-wide: Per a later analysis, HLA-associated TCR beta chains showed more clonal expansion than other, equally common TCR beta chains. Later on, an analysis tied under 20,000 TCR beta sequences to HLA alleles at 0.05 false discovery rate.

Amplification used 60 Vbeta primers and 13 Jbeta primers. Sequencing used immunoSEQ multiplex PCR; TCRdb keeps in-frame clones, though not all of them. The sample includes 150,000 to 200,000 clones, over 60% seen only once; the top ten take roughly an eighth. For this clone: Its antigen is undetermined.

CDR1 is SGHVS and CDR2 is FQNEAQ in the germline V gene. V shed 2 bases and J shed 1 base, with 9 bases lying between them. This CDR3 is 15 amino acids long. The sequence was obtained from a man in his fifties in good health and CMV-seropositive. V gene TRBV7-8 combines with J gene TRBJ1-3; D gene ambiguous. The sequenced sample was PBMCs. The CDR3 region has the DNA TGTGCCAGCAGCTTACGTAGCCTTTCTGGAAACACCATATATTTT. Its translation is CASSLRSLSGNTIYF.